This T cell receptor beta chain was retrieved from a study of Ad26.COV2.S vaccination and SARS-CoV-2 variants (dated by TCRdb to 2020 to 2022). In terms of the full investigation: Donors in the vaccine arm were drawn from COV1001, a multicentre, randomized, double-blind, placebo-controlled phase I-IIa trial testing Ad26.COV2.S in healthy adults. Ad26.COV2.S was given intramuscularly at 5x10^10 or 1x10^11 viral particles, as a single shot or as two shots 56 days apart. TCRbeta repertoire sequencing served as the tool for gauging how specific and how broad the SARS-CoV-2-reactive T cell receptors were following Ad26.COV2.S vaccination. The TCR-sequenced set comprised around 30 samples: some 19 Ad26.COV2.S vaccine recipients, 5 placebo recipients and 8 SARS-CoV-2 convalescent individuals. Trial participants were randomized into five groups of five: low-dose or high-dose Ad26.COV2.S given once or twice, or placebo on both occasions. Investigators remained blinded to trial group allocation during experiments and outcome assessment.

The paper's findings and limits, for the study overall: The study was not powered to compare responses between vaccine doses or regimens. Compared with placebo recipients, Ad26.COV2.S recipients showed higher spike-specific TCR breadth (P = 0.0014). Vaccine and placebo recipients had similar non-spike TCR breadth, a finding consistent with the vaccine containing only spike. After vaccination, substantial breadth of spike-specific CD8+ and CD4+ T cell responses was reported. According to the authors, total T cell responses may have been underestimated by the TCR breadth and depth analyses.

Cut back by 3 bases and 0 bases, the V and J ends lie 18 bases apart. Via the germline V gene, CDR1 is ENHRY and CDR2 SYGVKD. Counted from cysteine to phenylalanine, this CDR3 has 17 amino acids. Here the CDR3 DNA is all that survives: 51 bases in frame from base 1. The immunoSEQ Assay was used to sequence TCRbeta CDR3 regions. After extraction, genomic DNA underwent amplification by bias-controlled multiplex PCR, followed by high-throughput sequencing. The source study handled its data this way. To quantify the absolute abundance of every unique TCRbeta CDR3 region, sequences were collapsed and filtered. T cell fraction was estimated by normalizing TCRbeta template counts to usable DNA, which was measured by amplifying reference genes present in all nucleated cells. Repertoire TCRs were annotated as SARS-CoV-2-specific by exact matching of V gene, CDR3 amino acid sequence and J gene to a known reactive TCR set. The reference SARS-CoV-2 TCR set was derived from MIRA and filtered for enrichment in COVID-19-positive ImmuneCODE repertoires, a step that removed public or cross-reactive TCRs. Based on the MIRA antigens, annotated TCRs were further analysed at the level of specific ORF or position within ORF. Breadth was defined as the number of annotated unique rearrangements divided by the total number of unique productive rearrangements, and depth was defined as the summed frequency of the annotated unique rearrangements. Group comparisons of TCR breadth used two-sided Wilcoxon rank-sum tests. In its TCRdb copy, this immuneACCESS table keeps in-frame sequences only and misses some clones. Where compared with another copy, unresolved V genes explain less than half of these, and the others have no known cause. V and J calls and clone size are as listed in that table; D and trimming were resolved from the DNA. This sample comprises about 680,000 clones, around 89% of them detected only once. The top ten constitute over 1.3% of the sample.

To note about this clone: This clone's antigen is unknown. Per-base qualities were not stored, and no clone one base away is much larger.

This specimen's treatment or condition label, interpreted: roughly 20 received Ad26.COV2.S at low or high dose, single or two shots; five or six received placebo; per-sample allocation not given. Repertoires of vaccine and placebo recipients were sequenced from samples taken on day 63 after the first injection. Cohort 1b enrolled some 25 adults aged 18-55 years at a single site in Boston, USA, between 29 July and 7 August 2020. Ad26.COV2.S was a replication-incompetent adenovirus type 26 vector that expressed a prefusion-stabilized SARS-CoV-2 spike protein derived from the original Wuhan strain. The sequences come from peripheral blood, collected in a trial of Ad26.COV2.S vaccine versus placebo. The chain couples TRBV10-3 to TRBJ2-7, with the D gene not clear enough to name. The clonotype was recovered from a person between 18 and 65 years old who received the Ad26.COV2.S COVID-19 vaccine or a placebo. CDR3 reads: CAISDIGSERSSYEQYF. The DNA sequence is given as TGTGCCATCAGTGATATTGGATCGGAAAGGAGCTCCTACGAGCAGTACTTC.